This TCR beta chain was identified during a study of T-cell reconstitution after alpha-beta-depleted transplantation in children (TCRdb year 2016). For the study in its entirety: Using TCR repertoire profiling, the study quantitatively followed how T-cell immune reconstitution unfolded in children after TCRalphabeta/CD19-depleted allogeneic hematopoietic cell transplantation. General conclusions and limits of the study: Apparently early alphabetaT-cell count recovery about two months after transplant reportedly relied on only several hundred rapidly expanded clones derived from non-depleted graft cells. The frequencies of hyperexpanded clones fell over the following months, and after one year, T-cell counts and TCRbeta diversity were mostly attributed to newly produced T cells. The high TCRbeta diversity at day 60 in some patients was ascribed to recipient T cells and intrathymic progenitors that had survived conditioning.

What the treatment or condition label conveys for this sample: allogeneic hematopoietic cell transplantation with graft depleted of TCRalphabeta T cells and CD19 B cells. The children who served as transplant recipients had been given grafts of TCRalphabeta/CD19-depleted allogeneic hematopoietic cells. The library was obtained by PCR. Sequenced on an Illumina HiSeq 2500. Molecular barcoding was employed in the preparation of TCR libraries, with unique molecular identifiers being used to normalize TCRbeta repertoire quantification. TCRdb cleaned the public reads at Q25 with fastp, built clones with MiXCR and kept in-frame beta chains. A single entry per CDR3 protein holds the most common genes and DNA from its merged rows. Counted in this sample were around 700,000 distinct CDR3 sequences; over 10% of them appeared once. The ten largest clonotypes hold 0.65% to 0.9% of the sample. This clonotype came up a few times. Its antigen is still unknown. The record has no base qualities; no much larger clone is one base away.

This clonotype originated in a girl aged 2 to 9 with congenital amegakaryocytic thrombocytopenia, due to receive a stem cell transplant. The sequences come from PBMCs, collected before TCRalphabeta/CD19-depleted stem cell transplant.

The sequenced DNA is TGTGCCAGCACGGAGACACTCAGGGGGTACGAGCAGTACTTC. This gives the protein CASTETLRGYEQYF. Recombination connected TRBV28 to TRBJ2-7; the junction holds 7 bases that match TRBD1. Looking up the germline V gene yields CDR1 MDHEN and CDR2 SYDVKM. Taken from cysteine to phenylalanine, the CDR3 has 14 residues. Of all the DNA, just the CDR3 is kept, 42 bases in frame from base 1. V is pruned by 7 bases and J by 4 bases, leaving 10 bases of the junction without a gene match.